A selection of T cell receptor beta chains follows, all from one sample in a study of metastatic and nonmetastatic thyroid tumors. TCRdb re-called clones via MiXCR from the PCR reads. The sample lists some 14,000 clones, about 29% seen once, with around 50% in the top ten. What was sequenced was tumor tissue. These receptors were collected from a male donor with papillary thyroid cancer or a benign thyroid nodule (not recorded which). Some clones in this sample may be carry-over from other donors' samples. CDR3s include the opening cysteine and the closing phenylalanine or tryptophan. The D gene is left open where the match is weak. Where a row states a size, it is once, few, many or the class of an expanded clone; other rows omit it.

TRBD2	TRBJ2-1	TRBV6-2/TRBV6-3	few	CASSYSAGGVNEQFF	TGTGCCAGCAGTTACAGTGCGGGAGGAGTTAATGAGCAGTTCTTC
-	TRBJ1-1	TRBV2	-	CASNANNTEAFF	TGTGCCAGCAATGCTAATAACACTGAAGCTTTCTTT
-	TRBJ2-7	TRBV11-2	-	CASSLIGTALSDEQYF	TGTGCCAGCAGCTTAATCGGGACGGCCTTAAGTGACGAGCAGTACTTC
-	TRBJ1-5	TRBV2	-	CASKGQTVYGNQPQHF	TGTGCCAGCAAAGGACAGACAGTTTATGGCAATCAGCCCCAGCATTTT
-	TRBJ2-3	TRBV7-9	medium-sized	CASSFLTDTQYF	TGTGCCAGCAGCTTCCTCACAGATACGCAGTATTTT
-	TRBJ2-7	TRBV25-1	few	CASSLSGRYERYF	TGTGCCAGCAGTCTAAGCGGGCGGTACGAGCGGTACTTC
TRBD2	TRBJ2-7	TRBV20-1	-	CSATSGSWNEQYF	TGCAGTGCGACTAGCGGGAGTTGGAACGAGCAGTACTTC
-	TRBJ2-1	TRBV20-1	-	CSADLAVEIGNEQSF	TGCAGTGCCGATTTAGCGGTGGAGATCGGGAATGAGCAGTCCTTC
-	TRBJ2-1	TRBV5-6	many	CASSLTWRGANEQFF	TGTGCCAGCAGCTTGACATGGAGGGGGGCCAATGAGCAGTTCTTC
-	TRBJ1-3	TRBV18	-	CASSPRPFWSGNTIYF	TGTGCCAGCTCACCTCGTCCCTTCTGGTCCGGAAACACCATATATTTT
TRBD1	TRBJ2-7	TRBV6-5	many	CASSYLPVQGAEQYF	TGTGCCAGCAGTTACCTACCCGTACAGGGGGCCGAGCAGTACTTC
-	TRBJ1-6	TRBV15	large	CATSYPEKDSPLHF	TGTGCCACCAGCTACCCGGAGAAAGATTCACCCCTCCACTTT
TRBD1	TRBJ1-1	TRBV5-1	many	CASSSQGNTEAFF	TGCGCCAGCAGCTCACAGGGGAACACTGAGGCTTTCTTT
-	TRBJ1-1	TRBV10-3	many	CAISESRGSNAFF	TGTGCCATCAGTGAGTCGCGGGGAAGCAACGCTTTCTTT
-	TRBJ1-5	TRBV12-3/TRBV12-4	-	CASSLEQDLNHPQHF	TGTGCCAGCAGTTTAGAACAGGACCTCAATCATCCCCAGCATTTT
-	TRBJ2-1	TRBV10-3	-	CAIIQLCRGKHNFF	TGTGCCATCATCCAGTTATGCCGGGGAAAGCATAATTTCTTC
-	TRBJ1-3	TRBV11-2	-	CASSKVASDSGNTIDF	TGTGCGAGCAGCAAAGTCGCCTCAGACTCTGGAAACACCATAGATTTT
-	TRBJ2-1	TRBV7-3	-	CDSSERDWGEQLF	TGTGACAGCAGCGAAAGGGACTGGGGCGAGCAGTTATTC
-	TRBJ1-1	TRBV6-1	many	CASSYSGLITEAFF	TGTGCCAGCAGTTATTCAGGGTTGATTACTGAAGCTTTCTTT
-	TRBJ2-7	TRBV6-1	few	CASSDPMRGSYF	TGTGCCAGCAGTGACCCAATGAGGGGCTCGTACTTC
-	TRBJ2-7	TRBV12-3/TRBV12-4	-	CASRSRGGFSSYEQYF	TGTGCCAGCAGGTCCCGAGGGGGTTTTAGCTCCTACGAGCAGTACTTC
-	TRBJ2-2	TRBV6-1	many	CASSNQGGGSAGELFF	TGTGCCAGCAGTAACCAGGGGGGCGGGAGCGCCGGGGAGCTGTTTTTT
-	TRBJ2-7	TRBV5-6	many	CASSLRGTYEQYF	TGTGCCAGCAGCTTGAGGGGTACCTACGAGCAGTACTTC
TRBD2	TRBJ2-3	TRBV7-8	many	CASSLDGTSLADTQYF	TGTGCCAGCAGCTTAGACGGGACTAGCTTAGCAGATACGCAGTATTTT
-	TRBJ2-7	TRBV28	few	CASSLNYEQYF	TGTGCCAGCAGTCTTAACTACGAGCAGTACTTC
TRBD1	TRBJ2-5	TRBV7-2	-	CASSLGGGVGWETQYF	TGTGCCAGCAGCTTAGGAGGGGGCGTGGGATGGGAGACCCAGTACTTC
-	TRBJ2-1	TRBV5-1	many	CASSFEGNEQFF	TGCGCCAGCAGCTTTGAAGGCAATGAGCAGTTCTTC
TRBD1	TRBJ1-1	TRBV7-9	many	CASSRGDSTEAFF	TGTGCCAGCAGCCGCGGGGACAGTACTGAAGCTTTCTTT
TRBD1	TRBJ2-7	TRBV10-1	-	CTSSGQGVEQYF	TGCACCAGCAGTGGGCAGGGGGTCGAGCAGTACTTC
-	TRBJ1-5	TRBV2	once	CASSEAPGKPYSNQTQHF	TGTGCCAGTAGTGAAGCTCCGGGAAAGCCCTATAGCAATCAGACCCAGCATTTT
TRBD1	TRBJ2-7	TRBV20-1	medium-sized	CSAGETGAHEQYF	TGCAGTGCTGGGGAAACAGGGGCCCACGAGCAGTACTTC
-	TRBJ2-7	TRBV10-3	many	CAISERLLGIYEQYF	TGTGCCATCAGTGAGCGTCTCCTCGGAATATACGAGCAGTACTTC
-	TRBJ2-7	TRBV5-6	many	CASSKGLYREQYF	TGTGCCAGCAGCAAAGGTCTATATCGCGAGCAGTACTTC
TRBD1	TRBJ2-7	TRBV20-1	-	CSAGGTGSECWEQYF	TGCAGTGCTGGCGGGACAGGCTCCGAATGTTGGGAGCAGTACTTC
-	TRBJ1-1	TRBV27	-	CASSSPGLCTEAFF	TGTGCCAGCAGTTCTCCGGGGTTGTGCACGGAAGCTTTCTTT
-	TRBJ1-2	TRBV19	few	CASSASLLSGYTF	TGTGCCAGTAGTGCTTCCCTCCTAAGCGGCTACACCTTC
-	TRBJ2-2	TRBV27	many	CASSTTAYTGELFF	TGTGCCAGCAGTACGACAGCCTACACCGGGGAGCTGTTTTTT
TRBD1	TRBJ1-4	TRBV9	many	CASSAHGQGIEKLFF	TGTGCCAGCAGCGCCCACGGACAGGGAATTGAAAAACTGTTTTTT
-	TRBJ2-5	TRBV25-1	-	CASRPSSALGETQYF	TGTGCCAGCAGACCGAGTTCGGCTCTGGGGGAGACCCAGTACTTC
TRBD1	TRBJ2-7	TRBV6-1	few	CASGQGYEQYF	TGTGCCAGTGGACAGGGCTACGAGCAGTACTTC
-	TRBJ1-3	TRBV6-1	-	CASRRDGRSGNTIYF	TGTGCCAGCAGAAGGGACGGGAGGTCGGGAAACACCATATATTTT
-	TRBJ2-7	TRBV18	-	CASSPGPGISYEQYF	TGTGCCAGCTCACCGGGGCCAGGGATCTCCTACGAGCAGTACTTC
TRBD1	TRBJ2-1	TRBV12-3/TRBV12-4	many	CASSYDRVRFF	TGTGCCAGCAGTTACGACAGGGTAAGGTTCTTC
-	TRBJ2-7	TRBV5-1	-	CASSLDRLNGLQHYEQYF	TGCGCCAGCAGCTTGGATAGGTTGAATGGACTGCAACACTACGAGCAGTACTTC
-	TRBJ2-7	TRBV12-3/TRBV12-4	-	CASSSSGSSYEQYF	TGTGCCAGCAGTTCGAGCGGCAGCTCCTACGAGCAGTACTTC
TRBD1	TRBJ2-3	TRBV6-4	medium-sized	CASSDSTGGADTQYF	TGTGCCAGCAGTGACTCGACAGGGGGCGCAGATACGCAGTATTTT
TRBD1	TRBJ2-1	TRBV18	few	CASSLSGTGNEQFF	TGTGCCAGCTCACTCTCCGGGACAGGGAATGAGCAGTTCTTC
-	TRBJ2-2	TRBV24-1	few	CATSDLLLGTGELFF	TGTGCCACCAGTGATTTGCTCCTCGGAACCGGGGAGCTGTTTTTT
-	TRBJ2-1	TRBV28	many	CASSLQGPPYNEQFF	TGTGCCAGCAGTTTACAGGGGCCCCCCTACAATGAGCAGTTCTTC
-	TRBJ2-7	TRBV19	few	CASSKGGVSSYEQYF	TGTGCCAGTAGTAAAGGGGGGGTCAGCTCCTACGAGCAGTACTTC
TRBD1	TRBJ1-4	TRBV7-6	many	CASSPRTGGTNEKLFF	TGTGCCAGCAGCCCGAGGACAGGGGGCACTAATGAAAAACTGTTTTTT
-	TRBJ1-5	TRBV12-3/TRBV12-4	few	CASSPSVSGGSNQPQHF	TGTGCCAGCAGTCCCAGCGTGTCGGGAGGCAGCAATCAGCCCCAGCATTTT
-	TRBJ2-3	TRBV12-3/TRBV12-4	few	CASRLRTGSSADTRYF	TGTGCCAGCAGACTGCGAACAGGGTCGAGTGCAGATACGCGGTATTTT
-	TRBJ1-1	TRBV6-1	many	CASSTLDRTEAFF	TGTGCCAGCAGTACTTTGGACAGAACTGAAGCTTTCTTT
-	TRBJ2-7	TRBV19	large	CASSMPSYEQYF	TGTGCCAGTAGTATGCCCTCCTACGAGCAGTACTTC
-	TRBJ1-5	TRBV3-1	-	CASSLRGSNQPQHF	TGTGCCAGCAGCCTCCGGGGTAGCAATCAGCCGCAGCATTTT